The 8 T cell receptor beta chains below were found in one sample sequenced in a study of Ad26.COV2.S vaccination and SARS-CoV-2 variants. Assay: immunoSEQ multiplex PCR; the TCRdb copy retains only in-frame clones and omits some. This sample has 430,000 or so clones, with 90% found just once. The treatment was: roughly 20 received Ad26.COV2.S at low or high dose, single or two shots; about 5 received placebo; per-sample allocation not given. At day 63 after the first vaccine or placebo injection, samples were drawn. Source: peripheral blood, taken in a trial of Ad26.COV2.S vaccine versus placebo. Receptor source: a person aged 18-65 years who received the Ad26.COV2.S COVID-19 vaccine or a placebo.

This chain uses TRBV5-3 with TRBJ2-7; TRBD2 might be the D (5 bases). TRBV5-3 is recorded as an ORF, its role being uncertain. This CDR3 has 15 amino acids. Trimming left V 4 bases short and J 0 bases short, with 14 bases between. Here the CDR3 reads CARSPGRPDSYEQYF. The CDR3, as DNA: TGTGCCAGAAGCCCGGGAAGGCCTGACTCCTACGAGCAGTACTTC.

The chain recombines TRBV11-2 with TRBJ1-1; TRBD1 is a possible D gene (5 bases). The ends were cut back, 6 bases at V and 4 bases at J, with 21 bases in the middle. Germline V CDR1 and CDR2: SGHAT, FQNNGV. The CDR3 has 16 residues. CDR3 nucleotides: TGTGCCAGCAGGACTCCGGGTAGACAGATTGGCACTGAAGCTTTCTTT. The encoded protein is CASRTPGRQIGTEAFF.

This chain connects TRBV3-1 (or the pseudogene TRBV3-2) to TRBJ1-2, with D uncertain. CDR1 LGHDT and CDR2 YNNKEL come from the germline V gene (reference sequence). This CDR3 is 13 amino acids long. V lost 7 bases, J lost 8 bases, and 17 bases lay in between. This CDR3 is CASTARRPGGYTF. The CDR3 DNA sequence: TGTGCCAGCACAGCACGGCGGCCGGGGGGCTACACCTTC.

There are a few counts of this clone. The chain uses TRBV5-1 and TRBJ1-5; D is unresolved. CDR3 length: 15 amino acids. Germline V lookup: CDR1 SGHRS, CDR2 YFSETQ. V lost 0 bases and J lost 1, with 8 bases in between. CDR3 protein: CASSLDGVSNQPQHF. In DNA form, the CDR3 reads TGCGCCAGCAGCTTGGATGGGGTGAGCAATCAGCCCCAGCATTTT.

This chain joins TRBV29-1 and TRBJ1-2, with a weak D call TRBD1 (6 bases). V was cut by 6 bases and J by 6 bases, with 11 bases left in between. The CDR3 is 11 residues long. Germline V gene lookup returns CDR1 SQVTM and CDR2 ANQGSEA. CDR3 nucleotide sequence: TGCAGCGTCCCAGGGGTCGATGGCTACACCTTC. It codes for CSVPGVDGYTF. Using reference TRBV29-1 and TRBJ1-2 for the parts outside the CDR3, the full variable domain is SAVISQKPSRDICQRGTSLTIQCQVDSQVTMMFWYRQQPGQSLTLIATANQGSEATYESGFVIDKFPISRPNLTFSTLTVSNMSPEDSSIYLCSVPGVDGYTFGSGTRLTVV.

This chain connects TRBV7-9 to TRBJ2-7; D gene uncertain. The CDR3 has 12 amino acids. Trimming cost V 5 bases and J 0 bases, with 5 bases left between them. Germline loops: CDR1 SEHNR, CDR2 FQNEAQ (reference sequence). In DNA form, the CDR3 reads TGTGCCAGCAGCGGGGACTCCTACGAGCAGTACTTC. Amino acids: CASSGDSYEQYF.

The chain combines TRBV14 with TRBJ2-3; D perhaps matches TRBD2 (6 bases). V gave up 6 bases and J gave up 2 bases, with 33 bases separating them. Germline V gene sequence: CDR1 SGHDN, CDR2 FVKESK. The CDR3 contains 21 residues. CDR3 loop: CASRPILTETSPHFPTDTQYF. Written as DNA, the CDR3 is TGTGCCAGCAGACCCATCCTGACAGAAACTAGCCCCCATTTTCCCACAGATACGCAGTATTTT.

The rearrangement joins TRBV6-5 to TRBJ1-3; the D is unclear. V dropped 0 bases and J dropped 0 bases, with 6 bases sitting between them. The CDR3 has 15 amino acids. Germline CDR1 and CDR2: MNHEY and SVGAGI. The CDR3 protein is CASSYSVHSGNTIYF. The CDR3 bases are TGTGCCAGCAGTTACTCTGTCCACTCTGGAAACACCATATATTTT.